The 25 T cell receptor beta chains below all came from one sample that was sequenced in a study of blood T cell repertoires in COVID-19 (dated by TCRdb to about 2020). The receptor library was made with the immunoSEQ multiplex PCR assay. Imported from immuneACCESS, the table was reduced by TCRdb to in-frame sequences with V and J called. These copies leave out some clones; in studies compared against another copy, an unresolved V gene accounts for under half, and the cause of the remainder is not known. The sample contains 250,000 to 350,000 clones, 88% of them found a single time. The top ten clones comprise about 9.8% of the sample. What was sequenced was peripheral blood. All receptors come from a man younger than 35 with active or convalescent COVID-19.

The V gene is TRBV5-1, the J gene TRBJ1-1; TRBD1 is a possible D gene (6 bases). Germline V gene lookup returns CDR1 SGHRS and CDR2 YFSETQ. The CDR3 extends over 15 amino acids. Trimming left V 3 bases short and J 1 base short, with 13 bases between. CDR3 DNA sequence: TGCGCCAGCAGCTGGGACACCCGTCAGAACACTGAAGCTTTCTTT. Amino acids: CASSWDTRQNTEAFF.

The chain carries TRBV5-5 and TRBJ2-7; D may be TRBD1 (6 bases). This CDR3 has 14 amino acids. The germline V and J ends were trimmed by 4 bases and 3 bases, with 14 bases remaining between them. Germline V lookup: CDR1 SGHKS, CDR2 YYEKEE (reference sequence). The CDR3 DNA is TGTGCCAGCAGCCCCCGGACAGCGCACTACGAGCAGTACTTC. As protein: CASSPRTAHYEQYF.

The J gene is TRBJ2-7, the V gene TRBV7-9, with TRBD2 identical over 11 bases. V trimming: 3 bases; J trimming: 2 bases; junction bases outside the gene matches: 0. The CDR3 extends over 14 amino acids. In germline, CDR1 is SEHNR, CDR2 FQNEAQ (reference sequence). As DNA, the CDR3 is TGTGCCAGCAGCTTTAGCGGGGGGGCCTACGAGCAGTACTTC. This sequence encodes CASSFSGGAYEQYF. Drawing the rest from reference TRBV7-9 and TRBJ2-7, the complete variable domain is DTGVSQNPRHKITKRGQNVTFRCDPISEHNRLYWYRQTLGQGPEFLTYFQNEAQLEKSRLLSDRFSAERPKGSFSTLEIQRTEQGDSAMYLCASSFSGGAYEQYFGPGTRLTVT.

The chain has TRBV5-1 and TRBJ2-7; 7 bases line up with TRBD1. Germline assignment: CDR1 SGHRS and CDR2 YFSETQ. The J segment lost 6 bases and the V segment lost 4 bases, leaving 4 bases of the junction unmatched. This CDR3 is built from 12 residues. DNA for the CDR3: TGCGCCAGCAGCGCGGACAGGCTCGAGCAGTACTTC. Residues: CASSADRLEQYF.

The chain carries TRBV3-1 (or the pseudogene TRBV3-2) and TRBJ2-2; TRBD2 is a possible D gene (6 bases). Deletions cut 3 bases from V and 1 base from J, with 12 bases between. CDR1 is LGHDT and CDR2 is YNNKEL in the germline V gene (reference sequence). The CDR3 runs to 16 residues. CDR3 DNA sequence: TGTGCCAGCAGCCACGCCGGGACTGGGAACACCGGGGAGCTGTTTTTT. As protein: CASSHAGTGNTGELFF.

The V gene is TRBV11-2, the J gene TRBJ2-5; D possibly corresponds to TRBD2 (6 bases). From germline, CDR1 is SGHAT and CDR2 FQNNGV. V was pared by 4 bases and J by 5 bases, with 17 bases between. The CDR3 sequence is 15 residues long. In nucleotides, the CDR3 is TGTGCCAGCAGCTCTAGGGGAGGCCAGTGGGAGACCCAGTACTTC. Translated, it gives CASSSRGGQWETQYF. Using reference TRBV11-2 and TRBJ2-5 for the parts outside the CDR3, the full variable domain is EAGVAQSPRYKIIEKRQSVAFWCNPISGHATLYWYQQILGQGPKLLIQFQNNGVVDDSQLPKDRFSAERLKGVDSTLKIQPAKLEDSAVYLCASSSRGGQWETQYFGPGTRLLVL.

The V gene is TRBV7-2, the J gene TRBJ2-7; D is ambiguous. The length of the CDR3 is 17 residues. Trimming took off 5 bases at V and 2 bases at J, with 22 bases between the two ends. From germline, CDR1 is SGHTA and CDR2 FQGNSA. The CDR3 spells CASSLPLTGRRTYEQYF. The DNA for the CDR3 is TGTGCCAGCAGCCTGCCCCTTACCGGCCGGAGAACCTACGAGCAGTACTTC. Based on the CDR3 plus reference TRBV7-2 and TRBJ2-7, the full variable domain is GAGVSQSPSNKVTEKGKDVELRCDPISGHTALYWYRQSLGQGLEFLIYFQGNSAPDKSGLPSDRFSAERTGGSVSTLTIQRTQQEDSAVYLCASSLPLTGRRTYEQYFGPGTRLTVT.

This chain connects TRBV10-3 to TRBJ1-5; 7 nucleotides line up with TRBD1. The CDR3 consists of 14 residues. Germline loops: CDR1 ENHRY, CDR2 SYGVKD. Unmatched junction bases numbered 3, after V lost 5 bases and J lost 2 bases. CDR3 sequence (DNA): TGTGCCATCAGTTACGACAGGGGCAATCAGCCCCAGCATTTT. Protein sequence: CAISYDRGNQPQHF.

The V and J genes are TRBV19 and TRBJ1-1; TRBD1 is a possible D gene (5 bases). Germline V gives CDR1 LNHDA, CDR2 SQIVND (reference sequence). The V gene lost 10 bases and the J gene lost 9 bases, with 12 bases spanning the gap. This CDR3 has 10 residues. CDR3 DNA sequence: TGTGCCACTTACGGGGGACAAGCTTTCTTT. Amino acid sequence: CATYGGQAFF. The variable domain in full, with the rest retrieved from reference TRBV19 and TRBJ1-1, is DGGITQSPKYLFRKEGQNVTLSCEQNLNHDAMYWYRQDPGQGLRLIYYSQIVNDFQKGDIAEGYSVSREKKESFPLTVTSAQKNPTAFYLCATYGGQAFFGQGTRLTVV.

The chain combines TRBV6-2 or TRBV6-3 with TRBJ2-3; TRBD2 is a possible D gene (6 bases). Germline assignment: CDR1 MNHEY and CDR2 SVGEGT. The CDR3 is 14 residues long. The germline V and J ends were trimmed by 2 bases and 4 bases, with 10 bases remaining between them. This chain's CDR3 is CASSYGGSADTQYF. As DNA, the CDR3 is TGTGCCAGCAGTTACGGGGGGTCCGCAGATACGCAGTATTTT.

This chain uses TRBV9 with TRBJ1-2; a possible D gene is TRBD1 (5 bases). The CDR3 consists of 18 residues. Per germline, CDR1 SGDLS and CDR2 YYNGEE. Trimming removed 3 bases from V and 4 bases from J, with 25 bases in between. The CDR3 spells CASSGAPDTDRPTYGYTF. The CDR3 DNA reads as TGTGCCAGCAGCGGAGCCCCTGATACCGACAGACCAACCTATGGCTACACCTTC.

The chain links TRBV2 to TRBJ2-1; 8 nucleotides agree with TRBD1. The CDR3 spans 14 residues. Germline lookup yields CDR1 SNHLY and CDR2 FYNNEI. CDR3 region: CVDTPGGTYNEQFF. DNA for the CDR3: TGTGTCGACACACCAGGGGGCACCTACAATGAGCAGTTCTTC.

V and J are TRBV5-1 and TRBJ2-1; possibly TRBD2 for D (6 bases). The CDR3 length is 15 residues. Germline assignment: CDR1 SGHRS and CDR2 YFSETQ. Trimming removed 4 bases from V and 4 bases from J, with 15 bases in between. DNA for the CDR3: TGCGCCAGCAGCCTGGGGTGGGAGGCTTACAATGAGCAGTTCTTC. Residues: CASSLGWEAYNEQFF.

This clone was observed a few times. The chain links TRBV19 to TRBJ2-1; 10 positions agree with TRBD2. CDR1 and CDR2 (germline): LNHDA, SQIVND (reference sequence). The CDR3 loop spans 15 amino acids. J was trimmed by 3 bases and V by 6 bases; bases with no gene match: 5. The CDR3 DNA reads TGTGCCAGTAGCTTAGCGGGGGGTGTCTACAATGAGCAGTTCTTC. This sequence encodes CASSLAGGVYNEQFF.

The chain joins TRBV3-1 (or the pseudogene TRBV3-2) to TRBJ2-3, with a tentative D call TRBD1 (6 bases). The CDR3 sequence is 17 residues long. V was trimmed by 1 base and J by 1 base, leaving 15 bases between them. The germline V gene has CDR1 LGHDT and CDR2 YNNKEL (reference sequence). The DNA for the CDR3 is TGTGCCAGCAGCCAAGGTTCGGACCACAGGGGCACAGATACGCAGTATTTT. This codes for CASSQGSDHRGTDTQYF.

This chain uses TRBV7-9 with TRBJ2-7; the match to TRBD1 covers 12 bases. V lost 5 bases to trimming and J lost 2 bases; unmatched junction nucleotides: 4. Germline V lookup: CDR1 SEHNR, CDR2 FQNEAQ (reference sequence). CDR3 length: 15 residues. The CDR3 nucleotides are TGTGCCAGCAGCGGCCGGGACAGGGGGCCCTACGAGCAGTACTTC. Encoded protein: CASSGRDRGPYEQYF.

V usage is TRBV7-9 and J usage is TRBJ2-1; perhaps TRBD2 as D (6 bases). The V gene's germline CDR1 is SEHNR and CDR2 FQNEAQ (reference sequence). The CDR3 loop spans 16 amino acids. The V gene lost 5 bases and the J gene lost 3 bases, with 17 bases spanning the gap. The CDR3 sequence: CASSSRRETDYNEQFF. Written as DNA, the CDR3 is TGTGCCAGCAGCAGCCGGCGGGAAACCGACTACAATGAGCAGTTCTTC.

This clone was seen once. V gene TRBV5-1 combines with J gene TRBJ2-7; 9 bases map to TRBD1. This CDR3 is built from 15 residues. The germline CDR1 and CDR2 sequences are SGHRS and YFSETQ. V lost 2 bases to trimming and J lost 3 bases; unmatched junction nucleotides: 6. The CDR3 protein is CASSLGDRVFYEQYF. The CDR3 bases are TGCGCCAGCAGCTTAGGGGACAGGGTCTTCTACGAGCAGTACTTC. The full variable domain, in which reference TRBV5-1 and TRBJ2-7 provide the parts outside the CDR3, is KAGVTQTPRYLIKTRGQQVTLSCSPISGHRSVSWYQQTPGQGLQFLFEYFSETQRNKGNFPGRFSGRQFSNSRSEMNVSTLELGDSALYLCASSLGDRVFYEQYFGPGTRLTVT.

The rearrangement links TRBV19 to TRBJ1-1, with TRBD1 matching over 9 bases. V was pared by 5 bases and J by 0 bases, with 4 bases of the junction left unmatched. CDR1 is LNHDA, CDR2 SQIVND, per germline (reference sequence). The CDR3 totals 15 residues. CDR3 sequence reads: CASSPGQGLNTEAFF. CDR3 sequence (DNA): TGTGCCAGTAGTCCAGGACAGGGGTTGAACACTGAAGCTTTCTTT. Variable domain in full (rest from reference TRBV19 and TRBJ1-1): DGGITQSPKYLFRKEGQNVTLSCEQNLNHDAMYWYRQDPGQGLRLIYYSQIVNDFQKGDIAEGYSVSREKKESFPLTVTSAQKNPTAFYLCASSPGQGLNTEAFFGQGTRLTVV.

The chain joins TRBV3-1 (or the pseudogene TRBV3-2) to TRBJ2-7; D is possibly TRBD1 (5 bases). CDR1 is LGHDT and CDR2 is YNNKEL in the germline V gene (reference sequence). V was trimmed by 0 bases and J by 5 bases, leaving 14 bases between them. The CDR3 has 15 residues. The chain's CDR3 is CASSQDGPGRDEQYF. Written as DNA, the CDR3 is TGTGCCAGCAGCCAAGATGGTCCAGGGCGCGACGAGCAGTACTTC.

CDR3: CASSPGDSGGAGEQFF. As DNA, the CDR3 is TGTGCCAGCAGCCCCGGGGATAGCGGGGGGGCCGGTGAGCAGTTCTTC. The chain uses TRBV11-3 and TRBJ2-1; 11 bases are shared with TRBD2. The V gene's germline CDR1 is SGHNT and CDR2 YENEEA. V shed 5 bases, J shed 9 bases, and the junction held 12 bases outside the gene matches. The CDR3 covers 16 residues.

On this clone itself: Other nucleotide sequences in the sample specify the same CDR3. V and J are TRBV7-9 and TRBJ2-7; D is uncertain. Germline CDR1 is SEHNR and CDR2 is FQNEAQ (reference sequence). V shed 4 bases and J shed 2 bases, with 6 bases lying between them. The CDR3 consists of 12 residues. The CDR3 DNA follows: TGTGCCAGCAGCTCGTCCCCCTACGAGCAGTACTTC. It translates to CASSSSPYEQYF.

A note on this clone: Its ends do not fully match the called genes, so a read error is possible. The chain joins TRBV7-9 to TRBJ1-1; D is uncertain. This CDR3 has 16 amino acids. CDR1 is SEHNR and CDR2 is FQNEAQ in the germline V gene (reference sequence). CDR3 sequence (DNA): TGTGCCAGCAGCTTAACCCCACAGAATTTGAACACTGGAGCTTTCTTT. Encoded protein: CASSLTPQNLNTGAFF.

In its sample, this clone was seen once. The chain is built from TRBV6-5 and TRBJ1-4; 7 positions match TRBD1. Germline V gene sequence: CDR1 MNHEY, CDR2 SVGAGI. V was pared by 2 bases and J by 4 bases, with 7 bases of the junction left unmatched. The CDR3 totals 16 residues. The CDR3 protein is CASSYLSGGSNEKLFF. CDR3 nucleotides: TGTGCCAGCAGTTACCTATCAGGGGGTAGTAATGAAAAACTGTTTTTT.

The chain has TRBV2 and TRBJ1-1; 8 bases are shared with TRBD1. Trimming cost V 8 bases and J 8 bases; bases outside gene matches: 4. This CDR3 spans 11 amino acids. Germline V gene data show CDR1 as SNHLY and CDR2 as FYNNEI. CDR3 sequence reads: CASVGQGEAFF. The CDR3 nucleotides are TGTGCCAGCGTAGGACAGGGAGAAGCTTTCTTT.